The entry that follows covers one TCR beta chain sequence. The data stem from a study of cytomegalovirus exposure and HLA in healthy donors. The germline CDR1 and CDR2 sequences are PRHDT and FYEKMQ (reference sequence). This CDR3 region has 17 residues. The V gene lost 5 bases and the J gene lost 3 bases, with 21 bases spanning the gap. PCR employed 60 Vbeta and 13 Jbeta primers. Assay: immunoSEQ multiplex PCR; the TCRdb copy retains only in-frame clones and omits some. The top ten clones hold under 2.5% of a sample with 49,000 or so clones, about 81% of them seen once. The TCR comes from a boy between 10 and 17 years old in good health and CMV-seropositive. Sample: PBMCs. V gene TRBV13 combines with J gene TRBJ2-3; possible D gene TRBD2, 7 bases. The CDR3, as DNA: TGTGCCAGCAGCCTCCTTAGGGGGGGCCTGGAGACAGATACGCAGTATTTT. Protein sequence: CASSLLRGGLETDTQYF.